The clone carrying this T cell receptor beta chain has a handful of counts. Its target is not known. This sample was included in a study of beta chain features in type 1 diabetes. Study overall: Healthy donors, compared against patients, showed similar age, gender and cell yields. Summed over all samples, the examined sorted cells came to 90 million to 120 million. Study outcomes and limitations: Among all four CD4+ subsets, Type 1 diabetes patients had TCRB CDR3s that were moderately but significantly shorter. Within the patient group, naive, central memory and Treg TCRB repertoires appeared more similar to each other than within healthy donors.

As every portion of the isolated RNA was reverse transcribed, the sequencing read expressed TCRB transcripts. Clones were sequenced by immunoSEQ multiplex PCR, and TCRdb holds only the in-frame ones, with some missing. The table includes around 500,000 clones, around 28% detected once. Trimming removed 5 bases from V and 15 bases from J, with 17 bases in between. The CDR3 has 11 amino acids. Germline V CDR1 and CDR2: GTSNPN, SVGIG (reference sequence). This rearrangement joins TRBV30 to TRBJ2-1; tentative D call: TRBD1 (5 bases). The receptor was derived from a young man in good health. What was sequenced was naive CD4+ T cells from blood. The CDR3 is CAWGDSSPRFF. The CDR3, as DNA: TGTGCCTGGGGTGACAGCTCCCCTCGGTTCTTC.